These 32 T cell receptor beta chains came from one sample sequenced in a study of CD8+CD57+ T cells in acquired aplastic anemia. The template used for profiling TCR beta VDJ and CDR3 was genomic DNA. TCRdb reprocessed the reads with MiXCR, giving one entry per CDR3 protein. The table lists hundreds of thousands of distinct CDR3 sequences, approximately 32% of them singletons. Those patients picked for sequencing had displayed CD8+CD57+ cell expansion on flow cytometry. The sequenced sample was sorted CD4+, CD8+, or CD8+CD57+ T cells (not recorded which) from PBMCs. Receptors were obtained from a human donor with aplastic anemia.

The chain carries TRBV5-4 and TRBJ2-3; no definite D call. The CDR3 extends over 12 amino acids. CDR1 is SGHNT, CDR2 YYREEE, per germline (reference sequence). V was trimmed by 4 bases and J by 4 bases, leaving 7 bases between them. CDR3 sequence: CASSPLSDTQYF. As DNA, the CDR3 is TGTGCCAGCAGCCCTCTGTCAGATACGCAGTATTTT.

This clonotype appeared a few times. The DNA of the CDR3 is TGTGCCATCAGACCCATGACAGGGGGGAACACTGAAGCTTTCTTT. This codes for CAIRPMTGGNTEAFF. The V gene is TRBV10-3, the J gene TRBJ1-1, with 9 bases identical to TRBD1. The CDR3 is 15 amino acids. Trimming removed 6 bases from V and 1 base from J; junction bases left unmatched: 6. Per germline, CDR1 ENHRY and CDR2 SYGVKD.

V and J are TRBV6-1 and TRBJ1-5; 9 bases are a match to TRBD1. The germline V gene encodes CDR1 MNHNS and CDR2 SASEGT. The CDR3 consists of 17 residues. The V segment lost 8 bases and the J segment 5 bases; nucleotides outside the gene matches: 16. The CDR3 bases are TGTGCCAGCGATTCCGAGACCGGGACAGGGTCTGATCAGCCCCAGCATTTT. As protein: CASDSETGTGSDQPQHF.

This clonotype occurred a few times. The chain combines TRBV20-1 with TRBJ2-7; the D call may be TRBD1 or TRBD2 (5 bases each). Germline V gene lookup returns CDR1 DFQATT and CDR2 SNEGSKA (reference sequence). V was shortened by 0 bases and J by 3 bases, with 9 bases between the two germline ends. CDR3 size: 13 residues. The CDR3 loop is CSARDEGFYEQYF. The CDR3 coding sequence is TGCAGTGCTAGAGATGAGGGGTTCTACGAGCAGTACTTC.

At least ten counts were recorded for this clonotype. The chain links TRBV5-1 to TRBJ1-6, with D perhaps TRBD1 (5 bases). The CDR3 is 15 residues long. Germline lookup yields CDR1 SGHRS and CDR2 YFSETQ. Trimming cost V 1 base and J 8 bases, with 13 bases left between them. The CDR3 region has the DNA TGCGCCAGCAGCTTGCGGCAGGGCCCGGATTCACCCCTCCACTTT. Protein: CASSLRQGPDSPLHF.

The rearrangement uses TRBV4-2 and TRBJ2-1; 9 bases are a match to TRBD2. This CDR3 is 16 amino acids long. After removal of 0 bases from V and 6 bases from J, the junction contained 6 bases not matched to a gene. Germline V gives CDR1 LGHNA, CDR2 YNFKEQ. The CDR3 DNA sequence: TGTGCCAGCAGCCAAGACTGGCTAGCGGGACGCAATGAGCAGTTCTTC. This encodes CASSQDWLAGRNEQFF.

This clonotype was detected many times. This chain joins TRBV5-1 and TRBJ2-5, with D possibly being TRBD1 (5 bases). The germline V gene encodes CDR1 SGHRS and CDR2 YFSETQ. The length of the CDR3 is 15 residues. The V and J ends lost 0 bases and 5 bases respectively, with 14 bases between them. The CDR3 DNA sequence: TGCGCCAGCAGCTTGGCCGACAGTCGTGGGGAGACCCAGTACTTC. Residues: CASSLADSRGETQYF.

The gene calls are TRBV20-1 and TRBJ1-4; D unresolved. Trimming left V 5 bases short and J 5 bases short, with 12 bases between. CDR3 size: 13 residues. In germline, CDR1 is DFQATT, CDR2 SNEGSKA (reference sequence). Here the CDR3 reads CSAPRRENEKLFF. The CDR3 DNA sequence: TGCAGTGCTCCCAGGAGGGAGAATGAAAAACTGTTTTTT.

The chain is built from TRBV19 and TRBJ1-2; D is ambiguous. Germline assignment: CDR1 LNHDA and CDR2 SQIVND (reference sequence). The CDR3 runs to 13 residues. V dropped 3 bases and J dropped 6 bases, with 11 bases sitting between them. The CDR3 region has the DNA TGTGCCAGTAGTATTGCAGGAGGAGATGGCTACACCTTC. Translation: CASSIAGGDGYTF. The full variable domain, in which reference TRBV19 and TRBJ1-2 provide the parts outside the CDR3, is DGGITQSPKYLFRKEGQNVTLSCEQNLNHDAMYWYRQDPGQGLRLIYYSQIVNDFQKGDIAEGYSVSREKKESFPLTVTSAQKNPTAFYLCASSIAGGDGYTFGSGTRLTVV.

In this sample, this clonotype turned up many times. The rearrangement links TRBV24-1 to TRBJ2-7; 8 nucleotides match TRBD2. There are 16 residues in the CDR3. With V trimmed by 0 bases and J by 5 bases, 8 bases remained unmatched. Germline V gene data show CDR1 as KGHDR and CDR2 as SFDVKD. In DNA form, the CDR3 reads TGTGCCACCAGTGATTTGAACGCGGGAGGTTCCCACGAGCAGTACTTC. Encoded protein: CATSDLNAGGSHEQYF.

This clonotype came up a few times. The V and J genes are TRBV11-2 and TRBJ2-6, with 12 nucleotides matching TRBD2. This CDR3 has 21 residues. Looked up from germline, CDR1 is SGHAT and CDR2 is FQNNGV. V gave up 0 bases and J gave up 2 bases; unmatched junction bases: 11. CDR3 nucleotide sequence: TGTGCCAGCAGCTTAGAAGGGCGACTAGCGGGAGATAAGGCTGGGGCCAACGTCCTGACTTTC. It translates to CASSLEGRLAGDKAGANVLTF.

The chain combines TRBV4-3 with TRBJ2-3, with 9 bases fitting TRBD2. The CDR3 spans 17 residues. The J segment lost 2 bases and the V segment lost 0 bases, leaving 6 bases of the junction unmatched. Germline V gives CDR1 LGHNA, CDR2 YSLEER. In DNA, the CDR3 is TGCGCCAGCAGCCAAGATGGTGCGGGAGGGAACACAGATACGCAGTATTTT. It encodes CASSQDGAGGNTDTQYF.

This sequence joins TRBV4-1 and TRBJ1-5, with 7 bases that match TRBD1. The CDR3 spans 15 residues. With 0 bases clipped from V and 4 bases from J, the junction kept 3 bases outside the gene matches. Germline V gene data show CDR1 as MGHRA and CDR2 as YSYEKL. The CDR3 region has the DNA TGCGCCAGCAGCCAAGAAGGGACAGCAAATCAGCCCCAGCATTTT. Translating it yields CASSQEGTANQPQHF.

This clonotype was detected only a few times. The germline gene is not matched at one end of the junction; a read error may be the cause. V and J are TRBV10-3 and TRBJ1-2, with D possibly TRBD1 on 5 matching bases. This CDR3 comprises 15 residues. Germline CDR1 ENHRY, CDR2 SYGVKD. CDR3 sequence: CASSYFSGGTYGYTF. The CDR3 DNA reads TGTGCCAGCAGTTACTTTAGCGGAGGGACCTATGGCTACACCTTC.

This clonotype came up once. V usage is TRBV7-6 and J usage is TRBJ2-1; D uncertain. This CDR3 region has 13 residues. Trimming left V 4 bases short and J 3 bases short, with 7 bases between. Germline loops: CDR1 SGHVS, CDR2 FNYEAQ. CDR3 region: CASSSVIYNEQFF. CDR3 nucleotide sequence: TGTGCCAGCAGCTCCGTAATCTACAATGAGCAGTTCTTC.

In its sample, this clonotype was seen a few times. The rearrangement links TRBV20-1 to TRBJ2-3; perhaps TRBD2 as D (6 bases). The ends were cut back, 3 bases at V and 2 bases at J, with 9 bases in the middle. CDR1 is DFQATT, CDR2 SNEGSKA, per germline (reference sequence). The CDR3 runs to 13 residues. The CDR3, as DNA: TGCAGTGCTAGCCTAGCGCCCACAGATACGCAGTATTTT. Translated, it gives CSASLAPTDTQYF.

The rearrangement links TRBV2 to TRBJ2-7; D is undetermined. Germline lookup yields CDR1 SNHLY and CDR2 FYNNEI. The ends were cut back, 3 bases at V and 6 bases at J, with 9 bases in the middle. This CDR3 region has 12 residues. The CDR3 sequence: CASSEGSPEQYF. DNA of the CDR3: TGTGCCAGCAGTGAGGGGTCGCCCGAGCAGTACTTC.

This clonotype was picked up many times. The germline gene is not matched at one end of the junction; a read error may be the cause. This sequence joins TRBV7-7 and TRBJ2-5; TRBD1 matches 7 bases. The CDR3 runs to 15 residues. CDR1 is SSHAT, CDR2 FNYEAQ, per germline (reference sequence). The chain's CDR3 is CASSLDRAEGRTQYF. The CDR3, as DNA: TGTGCTAGCAGCTTAGACAGGGCCGAGGGTAGGACCCAGTACTTC. Looking up the rest from reference TRBV7-7 and TRBJ2-5 gives the full variable domain: GAGVSQSPRYKVTKRGQDVTLRCDPISSHATLYWYQQALGQGPEFLTYFNYEAQPDKSGLPSDRFSAERPEGSISTLTIQRTEQRDSAMYRCASSLDRAEGRTQYFGPGTRLLVL.

In its sample, this clonotype was seen many times. The chain is built from TRBV19 and TRBJ2-7, with TRBD2 matching over 9 bases. The length of the CDR3 is 16 residues. V was clipped by 6 bases and J by 5 bases; unmatched bases: 14. CDR1 and CDR2 (germline): LNHDA, SQIVND (reference sequence). The CDR3 here is CASSLSRPGLANEQYF. Written as DNA, the CDR3 is TGTGCCAGTAGCCTTAGCCGGCCGGGACTAGCTAACGAGCAGTACTTC.

Ten or more counts support this clonotype. The V gene is TRBV24-1, the J gene TRBJ2-7; weak D call: TRBD1 (6 bases). Germline V gene sequence: CDR1 KGHDR, CDR2 SFDVKD. Trimming shortened V by 0 bases and J by 2 bases, and 13 bases separated the two germline ends. The CDR3 length is 16 residues. DNA of the CDR3: TGTGCCACCAGTGATTTGTACGTGGACAGAGCCTACGAGCAGTACTTC. Protein: CATSDLYVDRAYEQYF.

The sample holds a few counts of this clonotype. The rearrangement links TRBV5-1 to TRBJ2-7; D is possibly TRBD1 or TRBD2 (5 bases each). The ends were cut back, 0 bases at V and 5 bases at J, with 15 bases in the middle. This CDR3 is 15 amino acids long. The germline V gene encodes CDR1 SGHRS and CDR2 YFSETQ. The CDR3: CASSLEGRTLDEQYF. CDR3 DNA sequence: TGCGCCAGCAGCTTGGAGGGGAGAACTTTGGACGAGCAGTACTTC.

Ten or more counts support this clonotype. The CDR3 region has the DNA TGCGCCAGCAGTGAAACCTCCGGAGGGATCACTGAAGCTTTCTTT. This translates into CASSETSGGITEAFF. The rearrangement joins TRBV10-1 to TRBJ1-1; D unclear. CDR3 size: 15 residues. Germline assignment: CDR1 WNHNN and CDR2 SYGVQD (reference sequence). Trimming took off 3 bases at V and 4 bases at J, with 15 bases between the two ends.

This clonotype was detected a few times. The chain uses TRBV7-2 and TRBJ1-1; D not resolved. The V end was cut by 4 bases, the J end by 0 bases, with 9 bases between. The CDR3 length is 14 residues. The germline V gene has CDR1 SGHTA and CDR2 FQGNSA. CDR3 coding DNA: TGTGCCAGCAGCTGGACTACTCTGAACACTGAAGCTTTCTTT. This encodes CASSWTTLNTEAFF.

The CDR3 DNA sequence: TGTGCCAGAGGAGGACTAGCGGGGGGGCCGGGTGGTGGATCCTACGAGCAGTACTTC. The encoded protein is CARGGLAGGPGGGSYEQYF. The V call is TRBV19, the J call TRBJ2-7, with TRBD2 matching over 15 bases. The CDR3 is made up of 19 amino acids. The germline V gene has CDR1 LNHDA and CDR2 SQIVND (reference sequence). Trimming cost V 9 bases and J 1 base; bases outside gene matches: 16.

This clonotype was seen at least ten times. This sequence joins TRBV24-1 and TRBJ1-1; no firm D call. CDR1 and CDR2 (germline): KGHDR, SFDVKD. CDR3 length: 14 residues. V lost 4 bases to trimming and J lost 3 bases, with 11 bases between them. Here the CDR3 DNA reads TGTGCCACCAGTGACGCTGGCGAGGACACTGAAGCTTTCTTT. Its protein product is CATSDAGEDTEAFF.

The rearrangement joins TRBV20-1 to TRBJ2-3; 12 nucleotides match TRBD2. V lost 4 bases, J lost 6 bases, and 11 bases stayed unmatched. The CDR3 totals 16 residues. The germline CDR1 and CDR2 sequences are DFQATT and SNEGSKA (reference sequence). CDR3: CSATRRTSGMGDTQYF. DNA for the CDR3: TGCAGTGCTACTAGGCGGACTAGCGGGATGGGTGATACGCAGTATTTT.

This clonotype was found once. The V gene is TRBV15, the J gene TRBJ1-2; D unresolved. The CDR3 length is 13 residues. V lost 6 bases and J lost 6, with 14 bases in between. Germline CDR1 is LNHNV and CDR2 is YYDKDF (reference sequence). CDR3 nucleotides: TGTGCCACCAGGGATAGGTTCGGGAATGGCTACACCTTC. Amino acid sequence: CATRDRFGNGYTF.

There are many counts of this clonotype. The chain joins TRBV19 to TRBJ2-3; unclear D gene. The V gene's germline CDR1 is LNHDA and CDR2 SQIVND (reference sequence). The CDR3 length is 12 residues. V was trimmed by 3 bases and J by 0 bases, leaving 1 base between them. DNA of the CDR3: TGTGCCAGTAGTATTAGCACAGATACGCAGTATTTT. Translating gives CASSISTDTQYF.

This clonotype was detected ten times or more. This chain links TRBV6-6 with TRBJ1-6; D call uncertain. The CDR3 runs to 15 residues. With 6 bases removed from V and 4 bases from J, the gap between germline ends came to 13 bases. Germline-derived CDR1 and CDR2 are MNHNY and SVGAGI (reference sequence). The CDR3 is CASSTFVGYNSPLHF. CDR3 nucleotides: TGTGCCAGCAGCACATTTGTCGGGTATAATTCACCCCTCCACTTT.

This clonotype was counted only a few times. V usage is TRBV25-1 and J usage is TRBJ1-6; TRBD1 might be the D (6 bases). Per the germline V gene, CDR1 is MGHDK and CDR2 is SYGVNS. V was pared by 2 bases and J by 6 bases, with 11 bases between. This CDR3 is 15 amino acids long. CDR3 sequence (DNA): TGTGCCAGCAGTGAAGGAAGGGGGACTAATTCACCCCTCCACTTT. Translating gives CASSEGRGTNSPLHF.

In its sample, this clonotype was seen once. This chain connects TRBV14 to TRBJ2-7, with 7 bases fitting TRBD1. The CDR3 runs 14 residues. Germline V gene sequence: CDR1 SGHDN, CDR2 FVKESK. V was clipped by 7 bases and J by 3 bases; unmatched bases: 9. As DNA, the CDR3 is TGTGCCAGCACACGAGGGACAGCGATCTACGAGCAGTACTTC. Its protein is CASTRGTAIYEQYF.

This clonotype has a count of ten or more. V gene TRBV7-8 combines with J gene TRBJ2-7, with 7 bases fitting TRBD2. The CDR3 is made up of 14 amino acids. Unmatched junction bases numbered 5, after V lost 0 bases and J lost 6 bases. In germline, CDR1 is SGHVS, CDR2 FQNEAQ. The CDR3 nucleotides are TGTGCCAGCAGCTTAGCGGGAGGGTCCCGCGAGCAGTACTTC. Translating it yields CASSLAGGSREQYF.